These T cell receptor beta chains were read from a single sample in a study of CD8+ T cells in alopecia areata. The assay was immunoSEQ multiplex PCR, and TCRdb's table has in-frame clones only and misses some. The table includes about 110,000 clones, 45% to 60% detected once. Sequences were obtained from NKG2D-low CD8+ T cells sorted from blood. The origin of the receptors is a human donor with alopecia areata. The CDR3 runs from the conserved cysteine through the conserved F or W. Fields, in order: V gene, D gene, J gene, clone size, CDR3 DNA, CDR3 protein. The D gene is left open where the match is weak. Size is stated for part of the rows, as once, few or many counts, or as a class when the clone is expanded.

TRBV7-9	.	TRBJ2-7	.	TGTGCCAGCAGCTTAGTGCCGGTTGACAGCTCCTACGAGCAGTACTTC	CASSLVPVDSSYEQYF
TRBV15	.	TRBJ2-5	once	TGTGCCACCAGCAGCACAGTGGGAGTTGTAGAGACCCAGTACTTC	CATSSTVGVVETQYF
TRBV11-2	.	TRBJ2-3	few	TGTGCCAGCAGCTCCCGGGACAAATTCACAGATACGCAGTATTTT	CASSSRDKFTDTQYF
TRBV10-3	TRBD2	TRBJ2-4	few	TGTGCCATCAGTCTGGGACTAGCGGACAAAAACATTCAGTACTTC	CAISLGLADKNIQYF
TRBV20-1	.	TRBJ2-1	.	TGCAGTGCTAGTGACAATGAGCAGTTCTTC	CSASDNEQFF
TRBV5-1	TRBD1	TRBJ2-7	.	TGCGCCAGCAGCATGGGTACAGGGGGCTCCTACGAGCAGTACTTC	CASSMGTGGSYEQYF
TRBV29-1	TRBD1	TRBJ2-1	.	TGCAGCGTTGAAGAAGGCAGACAGGGGGGAGACAATGAGCAGTTCTTC	CSVEEGRQGGDNEQFF
TRBV27	.	TRBJ2-2	.	TGTGCCAGCAGTTTAGCGACGGTTAACACCGGGGAGCTGTTTTTT	CASSLATVNTGELFF
TRBV11-2	.	TRBJ2-7	.	TGTGCCAGCCGATCCGATTCCTACGAGCAGTACTTC	CASRSDSYEQYF
TRBV7-8	TRBD1	TRBJ1-4	few	TGTGCCAGCACAGCAGGGACAGTGTGGAATGAAAAACTGTTTTTT	CASTAGTVWNEKLFF